These 8 T cell receptor beta chains were sequenced from one sample in a study of identical twins. TCRdb reanalysed the 5' RACE reads using MiXCR and keeps one entry per CDR3 protein. Of roughly 1.6 million distinct CDR3 sequences in the sample, about 31% were seen once. Input material: cord blood. These receptors were taken from a newborn girl in good health.

This clonotype was detected once. The chain has TRBV20-1 and TRBJ1-5, with a weak D call TRBD1 (5 bases). The CDR3 is 22 amino acids. The germline V gene has CDR1 DFQATT and CDR2 SNEGSKA (reference sequence). The CDR3 nucleotides are TGCAACCAAAACCCAGTGCTAGAGAGGGGCAGGTCAGCCGCCCCTAGCAATCAGCCCCAGCATTTT. Its protein product is CNQNPVLERGRSAAPSNQPQHF.

The chain couples TRBV4-2 to TRBJ2-1; D not certain. The V end was cut by 0 bases, the J end by 6 bases, with 6 bases between. The CDR3 loop spans 13 amino acids. Germline lookup yields CDR1 LGHNA and CDR2 YNFKEQ. As DNA, the CDR3 is TGTGCCAGCAGCCAAGACAGGTGCAATGAGCAGTTCTTC. As protein: CASSQDRCNEQFF.

The chain recombines TRBV7-2 with TRBJ2-3; weak D call: TRBD2 (6 bases). CDR1 is SGHTA, CDR2 FQGNSA, per germline. Between the trimmed V and J ends, which lost 0 bases and 1 base, there was a span of 11 bases. The CDR3 loop spans 16 amino acids. The CDR3 region has the DNA TGTGCCAGCAGCTTAGCCCTCGCTAGCGGCACAGATACGCAGTATTTT. Translating it yields CASSLALASGTDTQYF.

This clonotype was detected a few times. This chain links TRBV5-1 with TRBJ2-7; 7 positions match TRBD1. The CDR3 contains 16 residues. Germline values: CDR1 SGHRS, CDR2 YFSETQ. The trim removed 4 bases at V and 3 bases at J, leaving 13 bases unmatched. The CDR3 DNA follows: TGCGCCAGCAGCGTACACCGGACAGGAGATTACTACGAGCAGTACTTC. Translation: CASSVHRTGDYYEQYF.

On this clonotype: The junction differs from germline at one of its ends, possibly a read error. The rearrangement uses TRBV9 and TRBJ2-3; D is ambiguous. The CDR3 contains 14 residues. Germline CDR1 reads SGDLS; CDR2 reads YYNGEE. CDR3 sequence: CASSVGLPADMQYF. Here the CDR3 DNA reads TGTGCCAGCAGCGTAGGTTTACCGGCTGATATGCAGTATTTT.

The chain has TRBV5-5 and TRBJ2-1, with 11 nucleotides matching TRBD2. The length of the CDR3 is 15 residues. Germline CDR1 reads SGHKS; CDR2 reads YYEKEE (reference sequence). The J segment lost 4 bases and the V segment lost 4 bases, leaving 4 bases of the junction unmatched. CDR3 region: CASSLWTSGYNEQFF. The CDR3 DNA follows: TGTGCCAGCAGCCTTTGGACTAGCGGGTACAATGAGCAGTTCTTC.

The V call is TRBV7-9, the J call TRBJ1-2, with D perhaps TRBD1 (5 bases). The CDR3 consists of 13 residues. The ends were cut back, 6 bases at V and 5 bases at J, with 13 bases in the middle. Germline-derived CDR1 and CDR2 are SEHNR and FQNEAQ (reference sequence). The CDR3 nucleotides read TGTGCCAGCAGTACCGGGACCTATTATGGCTACACCTTC. It encodes CASSTGTYYGYTF. The entire variable domain, with the rest obtained from reference TRBV7-9 and TRBJ1-2, is as follows: DTGVSQNPRHKITKRGQNVTFRCDPISEHNRLYWYRQTLGQGPEFLTYFQNEAQLEKSRLLSDRFSAERPKGSFSTLEIQRTEQGDSAMYLCASSTGTYYGYTFGSGTRLTVV.

The chain uses TRBV6-5 and TRBJ2-7, with D uncertain. Germline-derived CDR1 and CDR2 are MNHEY and SVGAGI. CDR3 size: 12 residues. V was cut by 6 bases and J by 7 bases, with 13 bases left in between. The CDR3 DNA is TGTGCCAGCAGGGGAACATGGTCGGAGCAGTACTTC. Amino acids: CASRGTWSEQYF.